Presented here are 27 T cell receptor beta chains from one specimen sequenced in a study of cytomegalovirus exposure and HLA in healthy donors (dated by TCRdb to 2015 to 2018). The library relied on the immunoSEQ multiplex PCR assay. For the multiplex PCR, a mixture combining 60 forward primers for TCR Vbeta segments and 13 reverse primers for TCR Jbeta segments was used. TCRdb limited this immuneACCESS table to in-frame rearrangements with V and J called. A share of clones is missing; checked studies link under half to unresolved V genes, and the rest is unexplained. The sample data list about 94,000 clones, and approximately 80% of these were observed just once. Under 0.8% of the sample lies in the top ten. Sequenced input: PBMCs. The source is a woman between 55 and 75 years old in good health and CMV-seronegative.

This chain links TRBV7-2 with TRBJ1-2; 9 positions agree with TRBD1. The CDR3 has 16 amino acids. V was clipped by 5 bases and J by 5 bases; unmatched bases: 12. Germline lookup yields CDR1 SGHTA and CDR2 FQGNSA. This CDR3 reads CASSASGQGRWYGYTF. DNA for the CDR3: TGTGCCAGCAGCGCCTCGGGACAGGGACGTTGGTATGGCTACACCTTC.

The V gene is TRBV9, the J gene TRBJ1-1; unclear D gene. V shed 0 bases and J shed 3 bases, with 6 bases lying between them. Looked up from germline, CDR1 is SGDLS and CDR2 is YYNGEE. The CDR3 runs to 13 residues. Written as DNA, the CDR3 is TGTGCCAGCAGCGTAGAGAGGGACACTGAAGCTTTCTTT. Translation: CASSVERDTEAFF.

This clone was detected once. V gene TRBV5-4 combines with J gene TRBJ1-4, with a weak D call TRBD1 (5 bases). V was cut by 0 bases and J by 4 bases, with 7 bases left in between. The V gene's germline CDR1 is SGHNT and CDR2 YYREEE (reference sequence). The CDR3 runs 14 residues. The CDR3 protein is CASSLEGLNEKLFF. The CDR3 bases are TGTGCCAGCAGCTTGGAGGGACTTAATGAAAAACTGTTTTTT.

The chain carries TRBV7-9 and TRBJ1-2; 12 nucleotides align to TRBD1. The CDR3 contains 16 residues. The germline V gene encodes CDR1 SEHNR and CDR2 FQNEAQ (reference sequence). J lost 4 bases, V lost 3 bases, and 6 bases had no gene match. The CDR3 spells CASSLGTGGGGYGYTF. CDR3 coding DNA: TGTGCCAGCAGCTTGGGGACAGGGGGCGGAGGCTATGGCTACACCTTC.

The chain is built from TRBV28 and TRBJ2-5, with TRBD1 as a possible D gene (5 bases). V was pared by 4 bases and J by 4 bases, with 13 bases between. CDR1 and CDR2 from the germline V gene are MDHEN and SYDVKM. The CDR3 consists of 14 residues. The CDR3 coding sequence is TGTGCCAGCAGTTCCGCAGGGCCCCGAGAGACCCAGTACTTC. Protein: CASSSAGPRETQYF.

This rearrangement joins TRBV28 to TRBJ1-2; 9 bases map to TRBD1. CDR3 size: 15 residues. CDR1 and CDR2 from the germline V gene are MDHEN and SYDVKM. V lost 5 bases, J lost 4 bases, and 8 bases stayed unmatched. For the CDR3, the DNA is TGTGCCAGCAGTCTACAGGGGGCGTTGATCTATGGCTACACCTTC. It is translated as CASSLQGALIYGYTF.

The V and J genes are TRBV21-1 and TRBJ1-2; TRBD1, the D gene given by the table, was not confirmed from the DNA. TRBV21-1 is shown as a pseudogene. CDR3 length: 15 amino acids. CDR3 protein: CASSPKTGWTYGYTF. In DNA, the CDR3 is TGTGCCAGCAGCCCGAAGACAGGGTGGACCTATGGCTACACCTTC.

This clone came up a few times. This sequence joins TRBV6-1 and TRBJ1-1; possibly TRBD1 for D (6 bases). V dropped 0 bases and J dropped 5 bases, with 13 bases sitting between them. The CDR3 extends over 15 amino acids. CDR1 MNHNS and CDR2 SASEGT come from the germline V gene. The CDR3 sequence is CASSEADRRGTEAFF. CDR3 DNA: TGTGCCAGCAGTGAAGCAGACAGGCGGGGGACTGAAGCTTTCTTT.

This clone appeared a few times. The same CDR3 is also encoded by other DNA sequences in this sample. The chain is built from TRBV9 and TRBJ2-7; 8 nucleotides align to TRBD1. The CDR3 spans 14 residues. J was trimmed by 2 bases and V by 0 bases; bases with no gene match: 1. Germline V lookup: CDR1 SGDLS, CDR2 YYNGEE. CDR3 residues: CASSVGTGPYEQYF. The CDR3 DNA sequence: TGTGCCAGCAGCGTAGGGACAGGGCCCTACGAGCAGTACTTC.

The rearrangement joins TRBV7-9 to TRBJ1-5; maybe TRBD1 (6 bases). This CDR3 contains 15 residues. V dropped 5 bases and J dropped 0 bases, with 11 bases sitting between them. From germline, CDR1 is SEHNR and CDR2 FQNEAQ (reference sequence). The CDR3 DNA reads as TGTGCCAGCAGCATGGACAGCGATAGCAATCAGCCCCAGCATTTT. Translating it yields CASSMDSDSNQPQHF. Full variable domain (remainder filled in from reference TRBV7-9 and TRBJ1-5): DTGVSQNPRHKITKRGQNVTFRCDPISEHNRLYWYRQTLGQGPEFLTYFQNEAQLEKSRLLSDRFSAERPKGSFSTLEIQRTEQGDSAMYLCASSMDSDSNQPQHFGDGTRLSIL.

The chain joins TRBV11-2 to TRBJ2-7, with 8 positions matching TRBD2. With 3 bases clipped from V and 2 bases from J, the junction kept 3 bases outside the gene matches. Germline V lookup: CDR1 SGHAT, CDR2 FQNNGV. The CDR3 is made up of 14 amino acids. CDR3 sequence reads: CASSLTSETYEQYF. The CDR3 nucleotides are TGTGCCAGCAGCTTGACTAGCGAGACCTACGAGCAGTACTTC. Filled out from reference TRBV11-2 and TRBJ2-7, the complete variable domain reads EAGVAQSPRYKIIEKRQSVAFWCNPISGHATLYWYQQILGQGPKLLIQFQNNGVVDDSQLPKDRFSAERLKGVDSTLKIQPAKLEDSAVYLCASSLTSETYEQYFGPGTRLTVT.

The chain combines TRBV9 with TRBJ2-1; TRBD2 matches at 7 bases. CDR1 SGDLS and CDR2 YYNGEE come from the germline V gene. CDR3 length equals 16 residues. V shed 3 bases and J 0 bases; nucleotides not matched to a gene: 6. In nucleotides, the CDR3 is TGTGCCAGCAGCGCATTAGCGGGCCACTCCTACAATGAGCAGTTCTTC. This encodes CASSALAGHSYNEQFF. Full variable domain (rest looked up from reference TRBV9 and TRBJ2-1): DSGVTQTPKHLITATGQRVTLRCSPRSGDLSVYWYQQSLDQGLQFLIQYYNGEERAKGNILERFSAQQFPDLHSELNLSSLELGDSALYFCASSALAGHSYNEQFFGPGTRLTVL.

This chain links TRBV25-1 with TRBJ2-1, with D maybe TRBD2 (5 bases). Trimming took 1 base from V and 8 from J, leaving 12 bases between them. Germline V gene data show CDR1 as MGHDK and CDR2 as SYGVNS. This CDR3 spans 14 amino acids. This chain's CDR3 is CASSEWGEPHEQFF. CDR3 bases: TGTGCCAGCAGTGAATGGGGAGAACCGCATGAGCAGTTCTTC.

The chain has TRBV10-3 and TRBJ1-1; 7 bases fit TRBD1. Trimming cost V 0 bases and J 2 bases; bases outside gene matches: 3. CDR1 is ENHRY, CDR2 SYGVKD, per germline. The CDR3 is 15 amino acids. In nucleotides, the CDR3 is TGTGCCATCAGTGAGTCGGGACAGCAAAACACTGAAGCTTTCTTT. The encoded protein is CAISESGQQNTEAFF.

There are a few counts of this clone. The chain links TRBV7-2 to TRBJ2-3; D is undetermined. The CDR3 consists of 15 residues. Germline lookup yields CDR1 SGHTA and CDR2 FQGNSA. V lost 0 bases to trimming and J lost 2 bases, with 9 bases between them. CDR3 nucleotides: TGTGCCAGCAGCTTAGCACCTCAGTCCACAGATACGCAGTATTTT. Protein product: CASSLAPQSTDTQYF.

V usage is TRBV15 and J usage is TRBJ1-5, with D perhaps matching TRBD1 (5 bases). The length of the CDR3 is 15 residues. V lost 0 bases, J lost 4 bases, and 10 bases lay in between. Germline lookup yields CDR1 LNHNV and CDR2 YYDKDF (reference sequence). This CDR3 reads CATSRDLGRNQPQHF. The CDR3 DNA is TGTGCCACCAGCAGAGATTTGGGGCGGAATCAGCCCCAGCATTTT.

This clone was detected only once. The rearrangement links TRBV13 to TRBJ2-1; 7 nucleotides line up with TRBD2. The CDR3 spans 15 residues. Germline V gives CDR1 PRHDT, CDR2 FYEKMQ (reference sequence). V gave up 5 bases and J gave up 10 bases; unmatched junction bases: 14. CDR3 coding DNA: TGTGCCAGCAGCCCCAGCGGGACCCTCGGGGGGGAGCAGTTCTTC. Amino acid sequence: CASSPSGTLGGEQFF.

About this clone itself: At one of its ends the junction is not consistent with the germline gene, which may arise from a read error. The V call is TRBV5-6, the J call TRBJ1-5, with 8 bases fitting TRBD1. From germline, CDR1 is SGHDT and CDR2 YYEEEE. The CDR3 is 18 residues long. The CDR3 loop is CASSRYPGQAWGNQPQNF. The CDR3 nucleotides are TGTGCCAGCAGCCGCTACCCGGGACAGGCGTGGGGAAATCAGCCCCAGAATTTT.

The chain employs TRBV18 and TRBJ2-1; 7 bases line up with TRBD2. Germline values: CDR1 KGHSH, CDR2 LQKENI. CDR3 length: 16 residues. With 5 bases clipped from V and 2 bases from J, the junction kept 9 bases outside the gene matches. As DNA, the CDR3 is TGTGCCAGCTCATCGCTGACTAGCCCGACCTACAATGAGCAGTTCTTC. Translated: CASSSLTSPTYNEQFF.

This clone appeared a single time. This chain connects TRBV5-8 to TRBJ2-5, with 11 positions matching TRBD2. The V segment lost 5 bases and the J segment 9 bases; nucleotides outside the gene matches: 12. Germline CDR1 SGHTS, CDR2 YDEGEE. This CDR3 has 15 amino acids. The CDR3 is CASSKGLAALSAQYF. DNA of the CDR3: TGTGCCAGCAGTAAGGGACTAGCGGCGCTCTCGGCCCAGTACTTC.

This chain links TRBV14 with TRBJ2-2; unclear D gene. This CDR3 region has 13 residues. CDR1 is SGHDN and CDR2 is FVKESK in the germline V gene. V lost 4 bases and J 7 bases, leaving 10 bases between the germline ends. The CDR3 reads CASSPRVHGELFF. CDR3 DNA: TGTGCCAGCAGCCCCCGGGTTCACGGGGAGCTGTTTTTT. Supplemented by reference TRBV14 and TRBJ2-2, the full variable domain reads EAGVTQFPSHSVIEKGQTVTLRCDPISGHDNLYWYRRVMGKEIKFLLHFVKESKQDESGMPNNRFLAERTGGTYSTLKVQPAELEDSGVYFCASSPRVHGELFFGEGSRLTVL.

V is TRBV25-1 and J is TRBJ2-7, with 12 bases lining up with TRBD2. The CDR3 extends over 16 amino acids. Per germline, CDR1 MGHDK and CDR2 SYGVNS. With V trimmed by 2 bases and J by 1 base, 3 bases remained unmatched. The CDR3 DNA sequence: TGTGCCAGCAGTGAAGCGACTAGCGGGAGATCCTACGAGCAGTACTTC. It codes for CASSEATSGRSYEQYF.

This chain uses TRBV6-6 with TRBJ2-3; no clear D gene. V lost 2 bases to trimming and J lost 3 bases, with 15 bases between them. The CDR3 has 16 residues. Looked up from germline, CDR1 is MNHNY and CDR2 is SVGAGI (reference sequence). The CDR3 loop reads CASSYPDLEITDTQYF. The CDR3 DNA reads TGTGCCAGCAGTTACCCAGACCTGGAGATTACAGATACGCAGTATTTT.

V gene TRBV5-6 combines with J gene TRBJ2-4, with D possibly TRBD2 on 5 matching bases. The germline V gene has CDR1 SGHDT and CDR2 YYEEEE. V lost 3 bases and J 7 bases, leaving 14 bases between the germline ends. This CDR3 is 14 amino acids long. The CDR3: CASSSRESGNIQYF. The DNA for the CDR3 is TGTGCCAGCAGCTCCCGGGAATCTGGGAACATTCAGTACTTC.

The rearrangement uses TRBV5-1 and TRBJ1-5, with TRBD1 as a possible D gene (5 bases). The germline CDR1 and CDR2 sequences are SGHRS and YFSETQ. Trimming took 5 bases from V and 2 from J, leaving 8 bases between them. The CDR3 is 13 residues long. The CDR3 bases are TGCGCCAGCAGTGGGGGGGGCAATCAGCCCCAGCATTTT. As protein: CASSGGGNQPQHF.

This clone turned up a few times. V gene TRBV28 combines with J gene TRBJ2-1, with 8 bases fitting TRBD1. Germline V gives CDR1 MDHEN, CDR2 SYDVKM. With V trimmed by 4 bases and J by 6 bases, 5 bases remained unmatched. The CDR3 runs to 14 residues. The CDR3 DNA sequence: TGTGCCAGCAGTTCGGGACAGGTCCCCAATGAGCAGTTCTTC. Its translation: CASSSGQVPNEQFF.

The V gene is TRBV29-1, the J gene TRBJ2-1; TRBD2 matches 8 bases. This CDR3 contains 14 residues. CDR1 and CDR2 from the germline V gene are SQVTM and ANQGSEA. The J segment lost 7 bases and the V segment lost 1 base, leaving 6 bases of the junction unmatched. CDR3 nucleotide sequence: TGCAGCGTTGAAGGTGGACTAGCAGGAAATGAGCAGTTCTTC. Its protein product is CSVEGGLAGNEQFF.